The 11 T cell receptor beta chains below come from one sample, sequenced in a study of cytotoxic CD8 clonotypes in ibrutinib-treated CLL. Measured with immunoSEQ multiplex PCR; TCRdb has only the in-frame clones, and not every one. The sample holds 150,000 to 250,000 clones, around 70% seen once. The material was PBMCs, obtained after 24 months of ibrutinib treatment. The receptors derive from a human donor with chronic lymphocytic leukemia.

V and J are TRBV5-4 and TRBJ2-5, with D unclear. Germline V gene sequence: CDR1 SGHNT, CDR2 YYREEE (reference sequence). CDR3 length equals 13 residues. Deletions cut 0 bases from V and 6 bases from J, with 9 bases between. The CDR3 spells CASSLEGRKTQYF. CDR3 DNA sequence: TGTGCCAGCAGCTTGGAGGGCCGAAAGACCCAGTACTTC.

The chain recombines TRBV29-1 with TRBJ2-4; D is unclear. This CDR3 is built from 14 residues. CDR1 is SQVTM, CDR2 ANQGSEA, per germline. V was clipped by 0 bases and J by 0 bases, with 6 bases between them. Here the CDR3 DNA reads TGCAGCGTTGAAGATCGTTTAGCCAAAAACATTCAGTACTTC. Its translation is CSVEDRLAKNIQYF.

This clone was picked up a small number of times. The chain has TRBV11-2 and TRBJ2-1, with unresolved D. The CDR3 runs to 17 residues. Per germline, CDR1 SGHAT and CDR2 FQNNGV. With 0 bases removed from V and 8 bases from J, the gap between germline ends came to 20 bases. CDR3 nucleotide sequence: TGTGCCAGCAGCTTAGATACGATCTACAAACCCTCCGATGAGCAGTTCTTC. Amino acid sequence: CASSLDTIYKPSDEQFF.

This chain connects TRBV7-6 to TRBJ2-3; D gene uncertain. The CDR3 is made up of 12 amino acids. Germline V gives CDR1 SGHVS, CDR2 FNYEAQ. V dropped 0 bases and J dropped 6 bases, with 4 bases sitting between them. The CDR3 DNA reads TGTGCCAGCAGCTTAGCCGAGGATACGCAGTATTTT. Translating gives CASSLAEDTQYF.

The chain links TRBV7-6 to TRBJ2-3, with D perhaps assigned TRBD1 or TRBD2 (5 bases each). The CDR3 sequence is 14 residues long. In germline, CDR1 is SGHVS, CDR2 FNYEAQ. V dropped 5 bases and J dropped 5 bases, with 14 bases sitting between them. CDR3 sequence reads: CASSQGLAGDTQYF. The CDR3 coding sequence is TGTGCCAGCAGCCAGGGCCTAGCTGGAGATACGCAGTATTTT.

DNA for the CDR3: TGTGCCAGCAGCTTAGCGTTTGTGGGTGGGGATCCCCAGCATTTT. Its protein product is CASSLAFVGGDPQHF. The rearrangement joins TRBV7-8 to TRBJ1-5; D unclear. Germline assignment: CDR1 SGHVS and CDR2 FQNEAQ. Between the trimmed V and J ends, which lost 0 bases and 10 bases, there was a span of 16 bases. CDR3 length equals 15 residues.

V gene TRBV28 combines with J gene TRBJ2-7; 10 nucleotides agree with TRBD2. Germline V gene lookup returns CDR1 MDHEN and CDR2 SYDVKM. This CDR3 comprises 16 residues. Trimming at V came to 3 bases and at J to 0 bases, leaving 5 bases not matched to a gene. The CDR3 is CASSFVSGRNSYEQYF. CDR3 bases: TGTGCCAGCAGTTTTGTTAGCGGGAGGAACTCCTACGAGCAGTACTTC. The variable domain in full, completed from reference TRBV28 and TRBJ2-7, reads DVKVTQSSRYLVKRTGEKVFLECVQDMDHENMFWYRQDPGLGLRLIYFSYDVKMKEKGDIPEGYSVSREKKERFSLILESASTNQTSMYLCASSFVSGRNSYEQYFGPGTRLTVT.

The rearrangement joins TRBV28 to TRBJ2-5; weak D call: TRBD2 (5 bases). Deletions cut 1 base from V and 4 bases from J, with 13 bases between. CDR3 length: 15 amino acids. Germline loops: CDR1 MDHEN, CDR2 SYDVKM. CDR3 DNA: TGTGCCAGCAGTTTATTGCGACTACCTAGAGAGACCCAGTACTTC. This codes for CASSLLRLPRETQYF.

The CDR3 DNA follows: TGTGCCAGCAGTTCACAGGGGATAGGGACTGAAGCTTTCTTT. The encoded protein is CASSSQGIGTEAFF. The J gene is TRBJ1-1, the V gene TRBV6-5; TRBD1 matches at 7 bases. Germline CDR1 and CDR2: MNHEY and SVGAGI. CDR3 length equals 14 residues. Trimming removed 4 bases from V and 5 bases from J; junction bases left unmatched: 7.

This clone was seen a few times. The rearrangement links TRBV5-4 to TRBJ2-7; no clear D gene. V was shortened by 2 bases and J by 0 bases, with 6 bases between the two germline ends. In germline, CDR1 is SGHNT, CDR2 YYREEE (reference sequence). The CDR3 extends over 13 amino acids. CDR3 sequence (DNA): TGTGCCAGCAGCTTCGGCACCTCCTACGAGCAGTACTTC. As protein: CASSFGTSYEQYF.

CDR3: CNYNEQFF. The CDR3 region has the DNA TGTAACTACAATGAGCAGTTCTTC. This chain links TRBV5-4 with TRBJ2-1; no clear D gene. CDR3 length: 8 amino acids. Germline loops: CDR1 SGHNT, CDR2 YYREEE (reference sequence).